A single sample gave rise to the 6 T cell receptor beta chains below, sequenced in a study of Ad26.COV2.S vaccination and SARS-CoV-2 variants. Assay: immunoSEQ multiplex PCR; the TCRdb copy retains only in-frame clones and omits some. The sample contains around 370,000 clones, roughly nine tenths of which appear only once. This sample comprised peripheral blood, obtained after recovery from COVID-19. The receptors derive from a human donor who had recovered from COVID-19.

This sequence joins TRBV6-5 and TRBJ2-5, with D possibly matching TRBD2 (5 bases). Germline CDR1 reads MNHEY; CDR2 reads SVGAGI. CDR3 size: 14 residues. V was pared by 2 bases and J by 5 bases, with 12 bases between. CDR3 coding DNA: TGTGCCAGCAGTTACATTGGCAGGAGGGAGACCCAGTACTTC. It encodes CASSYIGRRETQYF.

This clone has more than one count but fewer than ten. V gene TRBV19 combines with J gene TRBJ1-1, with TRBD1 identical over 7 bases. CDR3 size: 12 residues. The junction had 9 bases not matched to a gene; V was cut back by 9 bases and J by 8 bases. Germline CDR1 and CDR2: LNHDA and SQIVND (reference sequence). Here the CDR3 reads CASLQGISEAFF. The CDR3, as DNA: TGTGCCAGCTTACAGGGGATCAGCGAAGCTTTCTTT. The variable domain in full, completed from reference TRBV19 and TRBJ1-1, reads DGGITQSPKYLFRKEGQNVTLSCEQNLNHDAMYWYRQDPGQGLRLIYYSQIVNDFQKGDIAEGYSVSREKKESFPLTVTSAQKNPTAFYLCASLQGISEAFFGQGTRLTVV.

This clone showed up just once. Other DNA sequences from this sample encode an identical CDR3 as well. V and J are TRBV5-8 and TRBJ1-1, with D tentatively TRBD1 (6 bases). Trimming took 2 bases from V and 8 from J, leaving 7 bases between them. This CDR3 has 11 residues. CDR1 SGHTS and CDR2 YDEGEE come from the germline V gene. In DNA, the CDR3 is TGTGCCAGCAGCTTTGGGACAGAAGCTTTCTTT. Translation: CASSFGTEAFF.

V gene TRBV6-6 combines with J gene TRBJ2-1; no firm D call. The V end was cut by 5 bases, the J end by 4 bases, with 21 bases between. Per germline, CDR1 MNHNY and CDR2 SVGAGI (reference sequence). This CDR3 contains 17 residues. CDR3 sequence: CASSPGSRTPRYNEQFF. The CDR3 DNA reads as TGTGCCAGCAGTCCCGGAAGTCGGACGCCCAGATACAATGAGCAGTTCTTC.

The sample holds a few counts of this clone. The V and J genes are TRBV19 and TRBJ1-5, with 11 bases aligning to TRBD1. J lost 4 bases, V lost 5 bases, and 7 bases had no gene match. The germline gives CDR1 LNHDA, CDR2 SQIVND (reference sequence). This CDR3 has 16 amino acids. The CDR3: CASSPDRGLGNQPQHF. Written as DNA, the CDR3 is TGTGCCAGTAGTCCGGACAGGGGGCTTGGTAATCAGCCCCAGCATTTT.

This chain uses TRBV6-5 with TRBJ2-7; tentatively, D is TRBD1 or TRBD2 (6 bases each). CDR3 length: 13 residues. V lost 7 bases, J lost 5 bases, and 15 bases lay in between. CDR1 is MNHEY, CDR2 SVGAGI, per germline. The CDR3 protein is CASKGHGGDEQYF. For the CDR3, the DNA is TGTGCCAGCAAGGGACACGGAGGGGACGAGCAGTACTTC.